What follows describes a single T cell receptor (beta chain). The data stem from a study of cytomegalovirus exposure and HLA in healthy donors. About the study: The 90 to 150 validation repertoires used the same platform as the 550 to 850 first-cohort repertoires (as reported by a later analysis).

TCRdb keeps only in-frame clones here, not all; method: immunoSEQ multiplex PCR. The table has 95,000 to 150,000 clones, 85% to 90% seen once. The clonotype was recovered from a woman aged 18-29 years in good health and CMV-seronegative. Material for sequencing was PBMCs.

The chain's CDR3 is CASSSGLNYNSPLHF. The CDR3 nucleotides are TGTGCCAGCAGCTCCGGACTAAACTATAATTCACCCCTCCACTTT. The chain uses TRBV28 and TRBJ1-6; the D is unclear. V shed 6 bases and J shed 3 bases, with 12 bases lying between them. Germline CDR1 reads MDHEN; CDR2 reads SYDVKM. The CDR3 runs to 15 residues.